The next 26 T cell receptor beta chains were all read from a single sample in a study of identical twins. A single record per CDR3 protein comes from TCRdb applying MiXCR to the 5' RACE reads. The sample shows around 680,000 distinct CDR3 sequences, under 9% of them seen only once. These data also formed part of another study, on yellow fever vaccine responses in identical twins.

The sample was PBMCs. The receptors shown here come from a woman between 18 and 30 years old in good health.

This clonotype came up a few times. The V gene is TRBV7-2, the J gene TRBJ2-2, with 10 bases fitting TRBD1. Germline trimming cut 5 bases from V and 0 bases from J; bases unmatched to any gene: 6. The CDR3 extends over 17 amino acids. Germline V gives CDR1 SGHTA, CDR2 FQGNSA. For the CDR3, the DNA is TGTGCCAGCAGCCGACAGGGGGCTACCGCGAACACCGGGGAGCTGTTTTTT. Translating gives CASSRQGATANTGELFF.

Note on this clonotype: A read error may be the cause here, since a much bigger clone is one base away. The chain is built from TRBV5-1 and TRBJ1-1; a possible D gene is TRBD1 (5 bases). CDR1 SGHRS and CDR2 YFSETQ come from the germline V gene. The CDR3 covers 14 residues. CDR3 sequence: CAISLGRGDTEAFF. The CDR3, as DNA: TGCGCCATCAGCTTGGGACGGGGAGACACTGAAGCTTTCTTT.

This clonotype was seen only a few times. The V and J genes are TRBV29-1 and TRBJ2-5; TRBD1 agrees at 12 bases. This CDR3 region has 13 residues. Germline V gene sequence: CDR1 SQVTM, CDR2 ANQGSEA. Germline trimming cut 4 bases from V and 4 bases from J; bases unmatched to any gene: 1. Here the CDR3 DNA reads TGCAGCGTTGGGGACAGGGGGCGAGAGACCCAGTACTTC. Amino acids: CSVGDRGRETQYF.

This clonotype occurred many times. The chain is built from TRBV27 and TRBJ2-7; maybe TRBD2 (5 bases). Germline V gene lookup returns CDR1 MNHEY and CDR2 SMNVEV (reference sequence). The CDR3 consists of 11 residues. V gave up 6 bases and J gave up 5 bases, with 8 bases separating them. The CDR3 loop reads CASSFGDEQYF. In DNA form, the CDR3 reads TGTGCCAGCAGCTTCGGGGACGAGCAGTACTTC.

This clonotype has just a few counts. This chain connects TRBV7-2 to TRBJ1-2; a possible D gene is TRBD1 (5 bases). The germline V gene encodes CDR1 SGHTA and CDR2 FQGNSA. V lost 5 bases and J lost 9, with 13 bases in between. The CDR3 is made up of 12 amino acids. This CDR3 reads CASSHGTESYTF. The CDR3 nucleotides read TGTGCCAGCAGCCACGGGACGGAGAGCTACACCTTC.

The table lists this clonotype with a few counts. The chain is built from TRBV7-9 and TRBJ2-5, with no clear D. The germline gives CDR1 SEHNR, CDR2 FQNEAQ (reference sequence). Trimming took 4 bases from V and 4 from J, leaving 16 bases between them. This CDR3 has 15 amino acids. The chain's CDR3 is CASSSLAGSGETQYF. As DNA, the CDR3 is TGTGCCAGCAGCTCCTTAGCTGGGTCGGGAGAGACCCAGTACTTC.

This clonotype appeared a few times. The chain joins TRBV7-8 to TRBJ2-5; TRBD2 matches at 8 bases. The CDR3 has 14 residues. V trimming: 3 bases; J trimming: 4 bases; junction bases outside the gene matches: 4. CDR1 and CDR2 (germline): SGHVS, FQNEAQ. The CDR3 loop reads CASSFGRGGETQYF. The DNA of the CDR3 is TGTGCCAGCAGCTTTGGACGGGGGGGAGAGACCCAGTACTTC.

The rearrangement uses TRBV5-4 and TRBJ2-1, with 7 bases aligning to TRBD2. The ends lost 0 bases at V and 3 bases at J; junction bases unmatched: 0. CDR1 and CDR2 (germline): SGHNT, YYREEE (reference sequence). CDR3 length: 14 residues. CDR3 coding DNA: TGTGCCAGCAGCTTGGGGGACTACTACAATGAGCAGTTCTTC. Translation: CASSLGDYYNEQFF.

This clonotype was seen many times. V gene TRBV12-3 or TRBV12-4 combines with J gene TRBJ2-2; tentatively, D is TRBD1 (6 bases). V lost 6 bases and J lost 4, with 15 bases in between. This CDR3 has 15 amino acids. DNA of the CDR3: TGTGCCAGCAGCCATCCCCAGGGGAGCACCGGGGAGCTGTTTTTT. This codes for CASSHPQGSTGELFF.

The chain employs TRBV7-9 and TRBJ2-5; a weak D match, TRBD1 (6 bases). V was trimmed by 1 base and J by 1 base, leaving 10 bases between them. Germline assignment: CDR1 SEHNR and CDR2 FQNEAQ (reference sequence). This CDR3 comprises 15 residues. As DNA, the CDR3 is TGTGCCAGCAGCTTAGTGGCAGGGGTCCAAGAGACCCAGTACTTC. Protein product: CASSLVAGVQETQYF. The full variable domain, completed using reference TRBV7-9 and TRBJ2-5, is DTGVSQNPRHKITKRGQNVTFRCDPISEHNRLYWYRQTLGQGPEFLTYFQNEAQLEKSRLLSDRFSAERPKGSFSTLEIQRTEQGDSAMYLCASSLVAGVQETQYFGPGTRLLVL.

The J gene is TRBJ1-1, the V gene TRBV29-1; the D is unclear. Germline values: CDR1 SQVTM, CDR2 ANQGSEA. Trimming stripped 6 bases from V and 0 bases from J, with 14 bases between. The length of the CDR3 is 14 residues. The CDR3 coding sequence is TGCAGCGTCGATACTAGAGGATTGAACACTGAAGCTTTCTTT. Translating gives CSVDTRGLNTEAFF.

This clonotype was counted between two and nine times. This rearrangement joins TRBV28 to TRBJ2-7; a weak D match, TRBD1 (6 bases). Germline CDR1 and CDR2: MDHEN and SYDVKM. The CDR3 runs to 13 residues. Deletions cut 8 bases from V and 5 bases from J, with 16 bases between. The CDR3 protein is CASGTGQPNEQYF. For the CDR3, the DNA is TGTGCCAGCGGCACTGGACAGCCTAACGAGCAGTACTTC.

This clonotype occurred a few times. The chain couples TRBV28 to TRBJ1-3; D is undetermined. V gave up 5 bases and J gave up 8 bases, with 16 bases separating them. Germline CDR1 is MDHEN and CDR2 is SYDVKM. The CDR3 runs to 14 residues. The CDR3 is CASSTTYYSDTIYF. Here the CDR3 DNA reads TGTGCCAGCAGTACGACCTATTACTCCGACACCATATATTTT. Drawing the rest from reference TRBV28 and TRBJ1-3, the complete variable domain is DVKVTQSSRYLVKRTGEKVFLECVQDMDHENMFWYRQDPGLGLRLIYFSYDVKMKEKGDIPEGYSVSREKKERFSLILESASTNQTSMYLCASSTTYYSDTIYFGEGSWLTVV.

This sequence joins TRBV5-1 and TRBJ2-7; 11 bases are shared with TRBD2. The CDR3 loop spans 17 amino acids. V shed 0 bases and J 1 base; nucleotides not matched to a gene: 6. The germline CDR1 and CDR2 sequences are SGHRS and YFSETQ. CDR3 DNA: TGCGCCAGCAGCTTGGACCTAGCGGGGGGCGTATCCTACGAGCAGTACTTC. It yields the protein CASSLDLAGGVSYEQYF.

The V and J genes are TRBV3-1 and TRBJ2-2; 10 bases agree with TRBD1. This CDR3 is 19 amino acids long. V lost 8 bases, J lost 6 bases, and 21 bases stayed unmatched. Per the germline V gene, CDR1 is LGHDT and CDR2 is YNNKEL (reference sequence). DNA of the CDR3: TGTGCCAGCTGGGACAAGAACAGTCCGGGACAGGGGTTGGCCGGGGAGCTGTTTTTT. This codes for CASWDKNSPGQGLAGELFF.

This clonotype showed up just a few times. This chain joins TRBV11-2 and TRBJ2-6; TRBD1 is a possible D gene (6 bases). The germline V and J ends were trimmed by 4 bases and 0 bases, with 16 bases remaining between them. This CDR3 spans 18 amino acids. CDR1 and CDR2 (germline): SGHAT, FQNNGV. CDR3 sequence (DNA): TGTGCCAGCAGCTCCCCGGGACACCTTGCCTCTGGGGCCAACGTCCTGACTTTC. Translating it yields CASSSPGHLASGANVLTF. Full variable domain (remainder filled in from reference TRBV11-2 and TRBJ2-6): EAGVAQSPRYKIIEKRQSVAFWCNPISGHATLYWYQQILGQGPKLLIQFQNNGVVDDSQLPKDRFSAERLKGVDSTLKIQPAKLEDSAVYLCASSSPGHLASGANVLTFGAGSRLTVL.

This clonotype occurred many times. V is TRBV10-1 and J is TRBJ2-1; 8 bases map to TRBD1. The germline V gene encodes CDR1 WNHNN and CDR2 SYGVQD (reference sequence). The CDR3 totals 14 residues. Losses at the gene ends were 4 bases for V and 8 bases for J; bases not matched to a gene: 7. CDR3 in amino acids: CASSVDRGGDEQFF. In DNA, the CDR3 is TGCGCCAGCAGTGTCGACAGGGGAGGCGATGAGCAGTTCTTC.

V is TRBV3-1 and J is TRBJ2-7; no clear D gene. The CDR3 loop spans 13 amino acids. The germline CDR1 and CDR2 sequences are LGHDT and YNNKEL (reference sequence). Between the trimmed V and J ends, which lost 3 bases and 0 bases, there was a span of 6 bases. CDR3 region: CASSHTDSYEQYF. The CDR3 DNA reads as TGTGCCAGCAGCCACACGGACTCCTACGAGCAGTACTTC.

This clonotype showed up just a few times. This chain connects TRBV24-1 to TRBJ2-5; 16 positions agree with TRBD2. Losses at the gene ends were 1 base for V and 4 bases for J; bases not matched to a gene: 11. CDR3 length: 20 amino acids. Germline values: CDR1 KGHDR, CDR2 SFDVKD. The CDR3 region has the DNA TGTGCCACCAGTGATTTCTCGGTTAAGGGACTAGCGGGGGGGCCAGAGACCCAGTACTTC. This encodes CATSDFSVKGLAGGPETQYF.

This chain uses TRBV10-3 with TRBJ1-5; 7 bases are a match to TRBD1. The J segment lost 0 bases and the V segment lost 3 bases, leaving 2 bases of the junction unmatched. This CDR3 has 15 residues. The germline V gene encodes CDR1 ENHRY and CDR2 SYGVKD. The CDR3 loop is CAISEGTDSNQPQHF. CDR3 coding DNA: TGTGCCATCAGTGAAGGGACAGATAGCAATCAGCCCCAGCATTTT.

The CDR3: CASKAEGGKNYGYTF. The CDR3 nucleotides are TGTGCCAGCAAGGCCGAGGGGGGAAAGAACTATGGCTACACCTTC. The chain recombines TRBV2 with TRBJ1-2; tentative D call: TRBD1 (6 bases). There are 15 residues in the CDR3. Germline V gene lookup returns CDR1 SNHLY and CDR2 FYNNEI. Trimming took 7 bases from V and 2 from J, leaving 17 bases between them.

The chain combines TRBV18 with TRBJ2-3; 7 bases align to TRBD2. CDR3 length equals 17 residues. In germline, CDR1 is KGHSH, CDR2 LQKENI. Trimming at V came to 3 bases and at J to 2 bases, leaving 11 bases not matched to a gene. CDR3 nucleotides: TGTGCCAGCTCACCCCTCCCCGGGCGGGGGAACACAGATACGCAGTATTTT. This translates into CASSPLPGRGNTDTQYF.

The rearrangement joins TRBV4-2 to TRBJ2-7; 11 nucleotides align to TRBD1. Germline V gives CDR1 LGHNA, CDR2 YNFKEQ. CDR3 length: 15 residues. V was pared by 1 base and J by 6 bases, with 5 bases of the junction left unmatched. The CDR3 bases are TGTGCCAGCAGCCAAGGCGGACAGGGGGCCGGCGAGCAGTACTTC. Translated, it gives CASSQGGQGAGEQYF.

The sample holds a few counts of this clonotype. The chain is built from TRBV6-5 and TRBJ2-7; D may match TRBD1 or TRBD2 (6 bases each). The length of the CDR3 is 15 residues. CDR1 is MNHEY and CDR2 is SVGAGI in the germline V gene. V lost 4 bases and J lost 3, with 16 bases in between. CDR3 amino acids: CASSFGSGGGYEQYF. CDR3 DNA: TGTGCCAGCAGTTTTGGTTCCGGGGGCGGCTACGAGCAGTACTTC.

The genes are TRBV28 and TRBJ1-1; no clear D. Germline V gene sequence: CDR1 MDHEN, CDR2 SYDVKM. The CDR3 contains 14 residues. The V end lost 2 bases, the J end lost 8 bases, and 15 bases lay between the germline ends. CDR3: CASSLKVRQTEAFF. CDR3 sequence (DNA): TGTGCCAGCAGTTTAAAGGTTCGGCAGACGGAAGCTTTCTTT.

In this sample, this clonotype turned up a few times. The gene calls are TRBV28 and TRBJ1-1; D ambiguous. Germline V lookup: CDR1 MDHEN, CDR2 SYDVKM. There are 12 residues in the CDR3. Here the CDR3 reads CGASTSNTEAFF. Here the CDR3 DNA reads TGTGGGGCTTCGACCTCGAACACTGAAGCTTTCTTT.